Included here is one TCR beta chain sequence, with context. What it recognizes is unknown. Using its own MiXCR run on the RT-PCR reads, TCRdb lists one record per CDR3 protein. The sample holds 650,000 to 700,000 distinct CDR3 sequences, more than 15% seen once. The sample comes from a study of response to subunit inactivated influenza vaccine. Study-wide results and limits: With each seasonal influenza vaccination, the authors suggested, few new T cells are recruited.

Between the trimmed V and J ends, which lost 0 bases and 4 bases, there was a span of 11 bases. The CDR3 has 15 residues. The germline gives CDR1 LGHNA, CDR2 YSLEER. The receptor was isolated from a man aged 45-60 years who received an inactivated influenza vaccine. Sequences were derived from PBMCs from blood, sampled approximately 12 days after vaccination. The chain links TRBV4-3 to TRBJ2-3, with D uncertain. In DNA, the CDR3 is TGCGCCAGCAGCCAAGAAGTGAGTCACGCAGATACGCAGTATTTT. It codes for CASSQEVSHADTQYF.